This T cell receptor (beta chain) was documented in a study of Ad26.COV2.S vaccination and SARS-CoV-2 variants. Study context: Ad26.COV2.S arm of COV1001 included the donor.

V lost 3 bases to trimming and J lost 4 bases; unmatched junction nucleotides: 4. Germline-derived CDR1 and CDR2 are MNHEY and SMNVEV (reference sequence). The CDR3 has 16 amino acids. The sample's treatment: about 20 received Ad26.COV2.S at low or high dose, single or two shots; roughly five received placebo; per-sample allocation not given. On day 63 after the first injection, vaccine and placebo recipients gave samples. The donor's status was that of an adult aged 18-55 years in Boston. Here immunoSEQ multiplex PCR was the method, and the copy in TCRdb shows in-frame clones only, minus some. The sample contains hundreds of thousands of clones, around 87% of which appear only once.

This chain joins TRBV27 and TRBJ2-1; 12 nucleotides agree with TRBD2. This TCR came from a person aged 18-60 years who received the Ad26.COV2.S COVID-19 vaccine or a placebo. Sequences were derived from peripheral blood, sampled in a trial of Ad26.COV2.S vaccine versus placebo. The CDR3 bases are TGTGCCAGCAGTTTGTTGACTAGCGGGGGATACAATGAGCAGTTCTTC. Its translation: CASSLLTSGGYNEQFF.